A selection of T cell receptor beta chains follows, all from one sample in a study of T cells in localized non-small cell lung cancer. Only in-frame clones appear in the TCRdb table, and some are missing; sequencing was by immunoSEQ multiplex PCR. The profile covers some 130,000 clones, with 80% to 90% appearing a single time and 1.7% taken by the ten largest. The input for sequencing was peripheral blood, taken before any cancer treatment. Receptor source: a female donor older than 55 with stage I lung adenocarcinoma. CDR3s include the opening cysteine and the closing phenylalanine or tryptophan. D genes are given only for firm matches. A clone size is listed for some rows: how often the clone was seen (once, few, many), or a class if it is expanded.

J gene: TRBJ2-7
D gene: -
clone size: -
V gene: TRBV10-3
CDR3 DNA: TGTGCCATCAGTGCCCAATATAACGAGCAGTACTTC
CDR3 protein: CAISAQYNEQYF

J gene: TRBJ2-3
D gene: -
clone size: -
V gene: TRBV13
CDR3 DNA: TGTGCCAGCAGCTTGACGTCTGCTAGCACAGATACGCAGTATTTT
CDR3 protein: CASSLTSASTDTQYF

J gene: TRBJ1-2
D gene: -
clone size: -
V gene: TRBV7-9
CDR3 DNA: TGTGCCAGCAGCCTAGAAAGGGGATATGGCTACACCTTC
CDR3 protein: CASSLERGYGYTF

J gene: TRBJ2-5
D gene: -
clone size: -
V gene: TRBV19
CDR3 DNA: TGTGCCAGTAGGGGGACTCTCCAGGAGACCCAGTACTTC
CDR3 protein: CASRGTLQETQYF

J gene: TRBJ2-3
D gene: TRBD2
clone size: -
V gene: TRBV16
CDR3 DNA: TGTGCCAGCAGCCCATACGGACTAGCGGGAGGAGCAGATACGCAGTATTTT
CDR3 protein: CASSPYGLAGGADTQYF

J gene: TRBJ2-1
D gene: -
clone size: -
V gene: TRBV7-8
CDR3 DNA: TGTGCCAGCAACCCAGCGGCTGTCCGGGCCAGCTCCTACAATGAGCAGTTCTTC
CDR3 protein: CASNPAAVRASSYNEQFF

J gene: TRBJ1-1
D gene: TRBD1
clone size: -
V gene: TRBV7-6
CDR3 DNA: TGTGCCAGCAGCGTTACAGGGGTCACTGAAGCTTTCTTT
CDR3 protein: CASSVTGVTEAFF

J gene: TRBJ2-5
D gene: TRBD1
clone size: -
V gene: TRBV7-9
CDR3 DNA: TGTGCCAGCAGCTCAAACAGGGGGCGAGTTCAAGAGACCCAGTACTTC
CDR3 protein: CASSSNRGRVQETQYF

J gene: TRBJ2-2
D gene: -
clone size: -
V gene: TRBV6-4
CDR3 DNA: TGTGCCAGCAGTGACAGGGGCGCCGGGGAGCTGTTTTTT
CDR3 protein: CASSDRGAGELFF

J gene: TRBJ2-7
D gene: TRBD2
clone size: -
V gene: TRBV19
CDR3 DNA: TGTGCCAGTAGTATAGGACTAGCGGGGTCCTACGAGCAGTACTTC
CDR3 protein: CASSIGLAGSYEQYF

J gene: TRBJ1-2
D gene: -
clone size: -
V gene: TRBV28
CDR3 DNA: TGTGCCAGCAGTACCCTAGATGGGGCCTTCTATGGCTACACCTTC
CDR3 protein: CASSTLDGAFYGYTF

J gene: TRBJ1-1
D gene: -
clone size: -
V gene: TRBV19
CDR3 DNA: TGTGCCAGTAGTGGTGCCGGTGAAGCTTTCTTT
CDR3 protein: CASSGAGEAFF

J gene: TRBJ1-5
D gene: TRBD1
clone size: few
V gene: TRBV30
CDR3 DNA: TGTGCCTGGGGAACAGGGGTGAGGCAGCCCCAGCATTTT
CDR3 protein: CAWGTGVRQPQHF

J gene: TRBJ2-4
D gene: TRBD1
clone size: -
V gene: TRBV11-1
CDR3 DNA: TGTGCCAGCAGCTTGACAGGGGCGACGATAGCCAAGGGCATTCAGTACTTC
CDR3 protein: CASSLTGATIAKGIQYF

J gene: TRBJ2-3
D gene: TRBD2
clone size: -
V gene: TRBV15
CDR3 DNA: TGTGCCACCAGCAGCGGGACTAGCGGAACAGATACGCAGTATTTT
CDR3 protein: CATSSGTSGTDTQYF

J gene: TRBJ2-3
D gene: TRBD2
clone size: -
V gene: TRBV11-2
CDR3 DNA: TGTGCCAGCAGCTCCATAGCGGGAGAGAAGACAGATACGCAGTATTTT
CDR3 protein: CASSSIAGEKTDTQYF

J gene: TRBJ2-1
D gene: TRBD2
clone size: -
V gene: TRBV19
CDR3 DNA: TGTGCCAGTATCAGCGGGAGGGGGGAGAATGAGCAGTTCTTC
CDR3 protein: CASISGRGENEQFF

J gene: TRBJ2-7
D gene: -
clone size: -
V gene: TRBV7-3
CDR3 DNA: TGTGCCAGCAGCTTAAGCGGCGATAGCTACGAGCAGTACTTC
CDR3 protein: CASSLSGDSYEQYF

J gene: TRBJ1-2
D gene: TRBD1
clone size: -
V gene: TRBV27
CDR3 DNA: TGTGCCAGCAGAACATCCGGGACAGGGAACGGCTACACCTTC
CDR3 protein: CASRTSGTGNGYTF

J gene: TRBJ2-5
D gene: -
clone size: -
V gene: TRBV11-1
CDR3 DNA: TGTGCCAGCAGCTTAGGCCCCCAAGAGACCCAGTACTTC
CDR3 protein: CASSLGPQETQYF

J gene: TRBJ2-3
D gene: TRBD2
clone size: -
V gene: TRBV4-1
CDR3 DNA: TGCGCCAGCAGCCAACCTACTAGCGGGAGAGGGGATACGCAGTATTTT
CDR3 protein: CASSQPTSGRGDTQYF

J gene: TRBJ1-2
D gene: -
clone size: -
V gene: TRBV19
CDR3 DNA: TGTGCCAGTAGTTTCCTTGGGGGCGCGAACTATGGCTACACCTTC
CDR3 protein: CASSFLGGANYGYTF

J gene: TRBJ1-3
D gene: -
clone size: -
V gene: TRBV28
CDR3 DNA: TGTGCCAGCACCTCAGTTAGGGGTTCATCCGGAAACACCATATATTTT
CDR3 protein: CASTSVRGSSGNTIYF